This section outlines one TCR beta chain sequence together with its context. The data derive from a study of PD-L1 blockade in urothelial cancer. The overall study: Timepoints chosen for blood analysis were 3 weeks (second dose) and 6 weeks after treatment start.

Data came from immunoSEQ multiplex PCR; TCRdb stores just in-frame clones and leaves some out. The sample has some 67,000 clones, around nine tenths seen once. The CDR3 is 17 amino acids. Germline V gene lookup returns CDR1 SGHVS and CDR2 FNYEAQ. Trimming took 5 bases from V and 5 from J; bases not matched to a gene: 15. Locally advanced or metastatic urothelial carcinoma was diagnosed in the patients. Patients yielded 1 to 8 samples each, pretreatment and on-treatment. The sample was PBMCs, taken around atezolizumab (anti-PD-L1) treatment. The clonotype originates from a man in his 60s with urothelial cancer. The V call is TRBV7-6, the J call TRBJ2-1; TRBD2 matches at 7 bases. CDR3 protein: CASSQPKRGEQDNEQFF. The DNA of the CDR3 is TGTGCCAGCAGCCAACCCAAACGGGGGGAACAAGACAATGAGCAGTTCTTC.